Many counts were recorded for the clone carrying this TCR beta chain. Its antigen is not known. With 3 bases removed from V and 2 bases from J, the gap between germline ends came to 15 bases. Germline CDR1 and CDR2: SEHNR and FQNEAQ (reference sequence). The CDR3 has 16 amino acids. The data were taken from a study of glioma-infiltrating T cells. Study-wide points: Gliomas, especially low-grade, showed above-expected tissue-blood divergence; non-neoplastic patients showed below. Tissue and blood shared very few CDR3 sequences.

The iRepertoire nested amplicon-rescue multiplex PCR amplified TCR alpha and beta CDR3s from RNA. For one-step reverse transcription and amplification, roughly 85-450 ng of tissue mRNA or PBMC total RNA was used. Via MiXCR, TCRdb re-called the multiplex PCR reads, giving one row per CDR3 protein. Among 85,000 to 110,000 distinct CDR3 sequences, under 30% were seen once, and the ten largest hold 44%. V usage is TRBV7-9 and J usage is TRBJ2-3; TRBD2 might be the D (5 bases). What was sequenced was glioma tissue, nonneoplastic brain tissue, or PBMCs (not recorded which). The sequence derives from a human donor with low-grade glioma or glioblastoma, undergoing nonglioma brain surgery, or in good health (not recorded which). The CDR3 bases are TGTGCCAGCAGCTTCCTGCCTAGCCTCGTCACAGATACGCAGTATTTT. Protein: CASSFLPSLVTDTQYF.